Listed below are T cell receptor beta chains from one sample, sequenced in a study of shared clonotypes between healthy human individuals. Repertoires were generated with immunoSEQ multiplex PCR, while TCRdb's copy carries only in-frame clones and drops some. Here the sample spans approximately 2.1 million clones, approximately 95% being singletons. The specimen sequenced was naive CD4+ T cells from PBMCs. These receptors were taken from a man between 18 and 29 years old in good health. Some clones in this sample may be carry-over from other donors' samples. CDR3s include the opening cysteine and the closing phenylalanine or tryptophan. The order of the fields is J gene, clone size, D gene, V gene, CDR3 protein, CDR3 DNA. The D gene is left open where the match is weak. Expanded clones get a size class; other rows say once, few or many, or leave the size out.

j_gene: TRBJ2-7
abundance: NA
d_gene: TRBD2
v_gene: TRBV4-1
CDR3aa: CASSLRAGGSFEQYF
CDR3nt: TGCGCCAGCAGCCTAAGAGCGGGGGGCAGTTTCGAGCAGTACTTC

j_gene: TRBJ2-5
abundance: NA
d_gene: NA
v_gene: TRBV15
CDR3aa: CATSSWQGGETQYF
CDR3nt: TGTGCCACCAGCAGTTGGCAGGGGGGAGAGACCCAGTACTTC

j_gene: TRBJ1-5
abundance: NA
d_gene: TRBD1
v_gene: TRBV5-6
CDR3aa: CASSTRTGGRNQPQHF
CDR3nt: TGTGCCAGCAGCACCCGGACAGGGGGTCGCAATCAGCCCCAGCATTTT

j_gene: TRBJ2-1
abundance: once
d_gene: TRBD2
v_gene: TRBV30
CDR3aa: CAWRTSGSYNEQFF
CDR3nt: TGTGCCTGGCGGACTAGCGGGAGTTACAATGAGCAGTTCTTC

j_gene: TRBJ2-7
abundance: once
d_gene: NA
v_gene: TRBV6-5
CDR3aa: CASTKRRGSYEQYF
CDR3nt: TGTGCCAGCACCAAGCGCCGGGGGTCCTACGAGCAGTACTTC

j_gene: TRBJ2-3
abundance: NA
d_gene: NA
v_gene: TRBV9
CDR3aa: CASSVGRGSDTQYF
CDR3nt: TGTGCCAGCAGCGTAGGCAGGGGTAGTGATACGCAGTATTTT

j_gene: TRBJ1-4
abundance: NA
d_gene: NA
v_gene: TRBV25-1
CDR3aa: CASRKAVEKLFF
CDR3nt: TGTGCCAGCAGGAAGGCGGTCGAAAAACTGTTTTTT

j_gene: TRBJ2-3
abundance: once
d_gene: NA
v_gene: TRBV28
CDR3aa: CASSPNNKAADTQYF
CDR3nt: TGTGCCAGCAGCCCCAACAACAAGGCGGCAGATACGCAGTATTTT

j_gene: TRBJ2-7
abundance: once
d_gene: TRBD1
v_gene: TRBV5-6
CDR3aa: CASSFGQVLIYREQYF
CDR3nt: TGTGCCAGCAGCTTCGGACAGGTTCTTATCTATAGGGAGCAGTACTTC

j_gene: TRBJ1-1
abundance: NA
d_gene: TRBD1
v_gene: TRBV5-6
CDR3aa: CASSLLDRDKSEAFF
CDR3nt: TGTGCCAGCAGCCTCTTGGACAGGGATAAGTCTGAAGCTTTCTTT

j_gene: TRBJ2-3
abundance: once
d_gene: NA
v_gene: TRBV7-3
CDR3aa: CASSLKKDTQYF
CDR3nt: TGTGCCAGCAGCTTAAAGAAAGATACGCAGTATTTT

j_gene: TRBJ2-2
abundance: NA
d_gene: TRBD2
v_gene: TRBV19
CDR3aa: CASSITSGSTGELFF
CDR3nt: TGTGCCAGTAGCATTACTAGCGGGAGCACCGGGGAGCTGTTTTTT

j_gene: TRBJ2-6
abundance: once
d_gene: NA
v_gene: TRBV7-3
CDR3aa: CASSFQGLSSGANVLTF
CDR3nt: TGTGCCAGCAGCTTTCAGGGGCTCTCCTCTGGGGCCAACGTCCTGACTTTC

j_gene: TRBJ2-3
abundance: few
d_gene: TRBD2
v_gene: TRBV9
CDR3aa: CASSVDPAGGTDTQYF
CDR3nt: TGTGCCAGCAGCGTAGATCCAGCGGGGGGCACAGATACGCAGTATTTT

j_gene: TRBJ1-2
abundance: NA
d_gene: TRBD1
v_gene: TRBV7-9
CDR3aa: CASSAYTGVGYTF
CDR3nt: TGTGCCAGCAGCGCATATACAGGGGTCGGCTACACCTTC

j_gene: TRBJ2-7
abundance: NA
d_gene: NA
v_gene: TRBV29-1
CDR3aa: CSVAGGQRTYEQYF
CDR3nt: TGCAGCGTCGCCGGGGGGCAAAGAACCTACGAGCAGTACTTC

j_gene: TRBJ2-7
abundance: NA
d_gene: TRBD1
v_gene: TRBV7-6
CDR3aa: CASSLAGTGSYEQYF
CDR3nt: TGTGCCAGCAGCTTAGCTGGGACAGGGTCCTACGAGCAGTACTTC

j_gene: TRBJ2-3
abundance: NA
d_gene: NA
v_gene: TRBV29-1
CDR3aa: CSAKTWSVPDTQYF
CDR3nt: TGCAGCGCGAAAACATGGAGCGTCCCCGATACGCAGTATTTT

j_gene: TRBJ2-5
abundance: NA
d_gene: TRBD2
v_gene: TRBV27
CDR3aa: CASSLEERGTQYF
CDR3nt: TGTGCCAGCAGTTTAGAAGAGCGGGGGACCCAGTACTTC

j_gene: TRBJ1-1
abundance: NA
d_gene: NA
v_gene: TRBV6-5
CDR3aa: CASRPTGQNTEAFF
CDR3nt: TGTGCCAGCAGGCCGACGGGACAGAACACTGAAGCTTTCTTT

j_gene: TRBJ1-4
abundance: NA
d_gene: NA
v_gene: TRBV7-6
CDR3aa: CASTPRHAEKLFF
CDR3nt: TGTGCCAGCACCCCTAGACATGCTGAAAAACTGTTTTTT

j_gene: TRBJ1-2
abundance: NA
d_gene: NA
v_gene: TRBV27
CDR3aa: CASSYREIGYGYTF
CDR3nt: TGTGCCAGCAGCTACAGGGAGATTGGCTATGGCTACACCTTC

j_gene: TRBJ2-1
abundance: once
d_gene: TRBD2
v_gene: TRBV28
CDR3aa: CASSPTSVYEQFF
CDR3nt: TGTGCCAGCAGTCCTACTAGCGTCTATGAGCAGTTCTTC

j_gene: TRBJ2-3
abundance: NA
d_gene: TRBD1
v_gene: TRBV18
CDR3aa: CASSPVPETGPTDTQYF
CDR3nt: TGTGCCAGCTCACCGGTTCCCGAGACAGGGCCCACAGATACGCAGTATTTT

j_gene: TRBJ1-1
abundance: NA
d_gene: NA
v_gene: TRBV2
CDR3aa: CASSQEAEAFF
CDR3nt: TGTGCCAGCAGCCAGGAGGCTGAAGCTTTCTTT

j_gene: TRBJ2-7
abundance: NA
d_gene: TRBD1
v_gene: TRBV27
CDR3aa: CASSPRDRGGQQYF
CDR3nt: TGTGCCAGCAGTCCTAGGGACAGGGGAGGTCAGCAGTACTTC

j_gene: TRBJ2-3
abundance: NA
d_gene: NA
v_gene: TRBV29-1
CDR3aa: CSVGRGADTQYF
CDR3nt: TGCAGCGTTGGTAGAGGGGCCGATACGCAGTATTTT

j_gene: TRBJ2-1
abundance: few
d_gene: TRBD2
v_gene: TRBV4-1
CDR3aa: CASSSSGTYNEQFF
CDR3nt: TGCGCCAGCAGCAGTAGCGGGACATACAATGAGCAGTTCTTC

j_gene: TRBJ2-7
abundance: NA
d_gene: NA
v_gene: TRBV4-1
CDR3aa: CASSQVLGADIEQYF
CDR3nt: TGCGCCAGCAGCCAAGTACTAGGAGCTGATATAGAGCAGTACTTC

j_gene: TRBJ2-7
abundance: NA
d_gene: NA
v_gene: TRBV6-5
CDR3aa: CASSSGPGYEQYF
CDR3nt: TGTGCCAGCAGTTCGGGACCGGGCTACGAGCAGTACTTC

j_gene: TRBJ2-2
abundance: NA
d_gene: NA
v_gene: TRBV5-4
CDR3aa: CASSLDRENTGELFF
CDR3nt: TGTGCCAGCAGCTTGGATAGGGAGAACACCGGGGAGCTGTTTTTT

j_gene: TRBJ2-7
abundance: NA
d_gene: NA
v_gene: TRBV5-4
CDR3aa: CASSLNPGSQYF
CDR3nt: TGTGCCAGCAGCCTGAATCCGGGCAGCCAGTACTTC

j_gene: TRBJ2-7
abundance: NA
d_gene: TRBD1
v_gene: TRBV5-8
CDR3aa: CASSIFGTGPYEQYF
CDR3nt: TGTGCCAGCAGCATATTCGGGACAGGTCCTTACGAGCAGTACTTC

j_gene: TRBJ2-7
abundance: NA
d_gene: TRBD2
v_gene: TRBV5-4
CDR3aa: CASSLALAGGSEQYF
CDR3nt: TGTGCCAGCAGCTTGGCCCTAGCGGGAGGGAGTGAGCAGTACTTC

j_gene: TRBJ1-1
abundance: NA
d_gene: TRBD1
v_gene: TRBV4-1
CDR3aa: CASSLLDRVTEAFF
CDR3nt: TGCGCCAGCAGCCTACTGGACAGGGTGACTGAAGCTTTCTTT

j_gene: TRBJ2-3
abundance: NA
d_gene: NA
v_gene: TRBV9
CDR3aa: CASSTRGDLTDTQYF
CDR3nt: TGTGCCAGCAGCACCAGGGGGGACCTCACAGATACGCAGTATTTT

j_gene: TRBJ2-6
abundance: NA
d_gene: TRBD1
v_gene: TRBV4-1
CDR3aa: CASSQDGRDRLSSGANVLTF
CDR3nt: TGCGCCAGCAGCCAAGATGGCAGGGACAGGCTTAGCTCTGGGGCCAACGTCCTGACTTTC

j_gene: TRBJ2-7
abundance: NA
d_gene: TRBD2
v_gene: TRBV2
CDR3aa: CASRGEGEQYF
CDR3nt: TGTGCCAGCAGAGGGGAGGGGGAGCAGTACTTC

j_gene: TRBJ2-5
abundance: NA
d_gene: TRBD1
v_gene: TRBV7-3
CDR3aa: CASSLMGGTGGPETQYF
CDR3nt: TGTGCCAGCAGCTTAATGGGCGGGACAGGGGGCCCAGAGACCCAGTACTTC

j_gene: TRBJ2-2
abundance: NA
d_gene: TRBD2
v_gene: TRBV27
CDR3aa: CASKWGAGGPGPGELFF
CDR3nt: TGTGCCAGCAAATGGGGAGCGGGAGGGCCAGGGCCCGGGGAGCTGTTTTTT

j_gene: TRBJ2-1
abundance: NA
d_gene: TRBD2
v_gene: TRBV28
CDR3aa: CASSLGSSGPNEQFF
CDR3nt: TGTGCCAGCAGTTTAGGGTCTAGCGGACCCAATGAGCAGTTCTTC

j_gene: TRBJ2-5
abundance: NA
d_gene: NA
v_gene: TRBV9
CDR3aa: CASSVQGETQYF
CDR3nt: TGTGCCAGCAGCGTTCAGGGAGAGACCCAGTACTTC

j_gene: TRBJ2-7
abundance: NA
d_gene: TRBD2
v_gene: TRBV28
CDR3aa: CASSPGLAVSYEQYF
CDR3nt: TGTGCCAGCAGTCCTGGACTAGCGGTATCCTACGAGCAGTACTTC

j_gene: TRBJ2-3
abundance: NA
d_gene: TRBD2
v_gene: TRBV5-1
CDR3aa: CASSQQDGGTSTDTQYF
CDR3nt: TGCGCCAGCAGCCAACAAGACGGGGGGACTAGCACAGATACGCAGTATTTT

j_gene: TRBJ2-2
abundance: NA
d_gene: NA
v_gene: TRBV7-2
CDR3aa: CASSRGLSNTGELFF
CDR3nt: TGTGCCAGCAGCCGGGGACTTTCTAACACCGGGGAGCTGTTTTTT

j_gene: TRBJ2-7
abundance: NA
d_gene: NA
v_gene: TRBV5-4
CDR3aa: CASSLAGAGYSYEQYF
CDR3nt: TGTGCCAGCAGCTTGGCGGGGGCAGGGTACTCCTACGAGCAGTACTTC

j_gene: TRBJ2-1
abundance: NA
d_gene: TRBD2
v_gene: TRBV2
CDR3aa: CASRGLAGGGEQFF
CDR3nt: TGTGCCAGCAGGGGACTAGCGGGAGGTGGTGAGCAGTTCTTC

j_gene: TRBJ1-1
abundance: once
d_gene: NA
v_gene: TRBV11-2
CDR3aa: CASSFYSNTEAFF
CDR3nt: TGTGCCAGCAGCTTCTACAGCAACACTGAAGCTTTCTTT

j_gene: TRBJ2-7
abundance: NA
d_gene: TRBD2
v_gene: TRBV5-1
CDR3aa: CASSLALAGLEEQYF
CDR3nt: TGCGCCAGCAGCTTGGCCCTAGCGGGGTTGGAGGAGCAGTACTTC

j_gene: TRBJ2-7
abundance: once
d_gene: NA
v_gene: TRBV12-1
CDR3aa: CASSFRQHHTYEQYF
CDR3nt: TGTGCCAGCAGCTTTCGACAGCACCACACCTACGAGCAGTACTTC

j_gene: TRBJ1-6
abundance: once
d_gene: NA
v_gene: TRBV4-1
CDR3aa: CASRRSPLHF
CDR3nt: TGCGCCAGCAGGAGATCACCCCTCCACTTT

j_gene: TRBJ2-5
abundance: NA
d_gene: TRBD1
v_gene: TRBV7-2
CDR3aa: CASSPSGGRGETQYF
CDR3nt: TGTGCCAGCAGCCCCTCTGGGGGCAGGGGGGAGACCCAGTACTTC

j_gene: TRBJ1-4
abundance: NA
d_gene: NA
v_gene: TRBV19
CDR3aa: CASSSRGLEKLFF
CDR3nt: TGTGCCAGTAGTAGCAGGGGATTGGAAAAACTGTTTTTT

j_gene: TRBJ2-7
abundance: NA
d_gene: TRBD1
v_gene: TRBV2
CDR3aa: CASSNRGPDEQYF
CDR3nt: TGTGCCAGCAGTAACAGGGGTCCAGACGAGCAGTACTTC

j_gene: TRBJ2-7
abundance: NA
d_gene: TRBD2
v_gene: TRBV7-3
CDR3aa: CASSPHAGEGEQYF
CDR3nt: TGTGCCAGCAGCCCCCACGCGGGAGAAGGCGAGCAGTACTTC